What follows is one T cell receptor (beta chain) and its context. The sample comes from a study of blood T cell repertoires in COVID-19. Whole-study context: PBMCs, B-cell-depleted T cells, or T cells provided the cDNA or gDNA that made up the material.

Original data processing: Reference gene primer amplification gave estimated nucleated cell counts. TCRdb's copy holds only in-frame clones and misses some; the assay was immunoSEQ multiplex PCR. That table supplies the V and J calls and clone size; D and trimming were determined from the DNA. The table records tens of thousands of clones, roughly 79% of them present only once. This CDR3 has 13 amino acids. V lost 0 bases to trimming and J lost 7 bases, with 9 bases between them. Germline V gene data show CDR1 as SGHDN and CDR2 as FVKESK. The chain employs TRBV14 and TRBJ1-2, with a tentative D call TRBD1 (5 bases). Sequenced input: peripheral blood. The clonotype comes from a man between 60 and 70 years old with acute or convalescent COVID-19. CDR3 bases: TGTGCCAGCAGCCAAGACTACGGGGGTGGCTACACCTTC. It codes for CASSQDYGGGYTF.